This TCR beta chain comes out of a study of regulatory T cells in long-lasting Graves disease. Across the study: The antithyroid drugs taken by newly diagnosed Graves' patients had been used for under 3 months.

V lost 0 bases and J lost 3; bases outside the gene matches: 2. Germline V lookup: CDR1 DFQATT, CDR2 SNEGSKA (reference sequence). The CDR3 loop spans 14 amino acids. This clonotype came up many times. TCR beta libraries were built with iRepertoire HTBI primers and Arm-PCR of CDR3 regions. TCRdb reanalysed the multiplex PCR reads using MiXCR and keeps one entry per CDR3 protein. The sample lists under 700,000 distinct CDR3 sequences; 15% to 20% were seen once. As for time point: newly diagnosed GD, antithyroid drugs for less than 3 months. The TCR library was made from RNA extracted from PBMCs. This sample was shared with a second study, whose subject was T cells in Graves' hyperthyroidism and ophthalmopathy. That report notes: Onset of ophthalmopathy came a median around 6.2 months after the model predicted it.

This chain joins TRBV20-1 and TRBJ2-3; 8 bases line up with TRBD1. The receptor comes from a woman in her forties or fifties with Graves disease. Here the sequenced sample was peripheral blood mononuclear cells (PBMCs), taken at new diagnosis, from a patient treated with antithyroid drugs. The CDR3 loop is CSAREDRETDTQYF. The CDR3 DNA sequence: TGCAGTGCTAGAGAGGACAGGGAAACAGATACGCAGTATTTT.